This TCR beta chain was documented in a study of blood T cell repertoires in COVID-19. Here immunoSEQ multiplex PCR was the method, and the copy in TCRdb shows in-frame clones only, minus some. The data show around 110,000 clones, 83% seen once. Germline V gives CDR1 SQVTM, CDR2 ANQGSEA. The J segment lost 8 bases and the V segment lost 6 bases, leaving 10 bases of the junction unmatched. This CDR3 is built from 13 residues. The chain links TRBV29-1 to TRBJ1-1; 9 positions agree with TRBD1. The origin of this receptor is a man aged 25 to 40 with acute or convalescent COVID-19. The specimen was peripheral blood. The CDR3 nucleotides read TGCAGCGTGAGGGGACAGGGTTTACCCGAAGCTTTCTTT. Translated, it gives CSVRGQGLPEAFF.